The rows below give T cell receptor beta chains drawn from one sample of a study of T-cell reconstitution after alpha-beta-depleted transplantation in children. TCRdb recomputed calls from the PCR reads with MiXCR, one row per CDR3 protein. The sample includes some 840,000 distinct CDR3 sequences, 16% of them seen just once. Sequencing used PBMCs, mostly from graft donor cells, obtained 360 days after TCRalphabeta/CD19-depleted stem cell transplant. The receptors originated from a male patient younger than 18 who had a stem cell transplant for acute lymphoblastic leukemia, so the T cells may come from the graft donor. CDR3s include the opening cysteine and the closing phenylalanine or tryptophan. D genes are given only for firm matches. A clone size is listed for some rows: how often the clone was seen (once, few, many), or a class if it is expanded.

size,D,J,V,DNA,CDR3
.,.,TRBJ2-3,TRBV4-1,TGCGCCAGCAGCCAAGACAGGGTCGCGTCGACAGATACGCAGTATTTT,CASSQDRVASTDTQYF
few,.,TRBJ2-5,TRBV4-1,TGCGCCAGCAGCCATCTAGGTCGCCAAGAGACCCAGTACTTC,CASSHLGRQETQYF
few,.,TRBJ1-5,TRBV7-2,TGTGCCAGCAGCTTAGGATCGGCGGGCAATCAGCCCCAGCATTTT,CASSLGSAGNQPQHF
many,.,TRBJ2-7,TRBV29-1,TGCAGCGTTGAAGGGGGAGTCTCCTACGAGCAGTACTTC,CSVEGGVSYEQYF
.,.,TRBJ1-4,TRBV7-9,TGTGCCAGCAGTTGGCGAGCAACTAATGAAAAACTGTTTTTT,CASSWRATNEKLFF
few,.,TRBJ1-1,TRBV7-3,TGTGCCAGCAGCTTAGACCCCAGAAACACTGAAGCTTTCTTT,CASSLDPRNTEAFF
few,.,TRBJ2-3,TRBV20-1,TGCAGTGCTAGAGATTCGAAGGGATTGAAGGGCACAGATACGCAGTATTTT,CSARDSKGLKGTDTQYF
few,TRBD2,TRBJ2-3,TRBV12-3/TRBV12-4,TGTGCCAGCAGTTTAGATTGGCGGGGGGACACAGATACGCAGTATTTT,CASSLDWRGDTDTQYF
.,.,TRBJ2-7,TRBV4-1,TGCGCCAGCAGCCAAGTCGGAAGAAGCTCCTACGAGCAGTACTTC,CASSQVGRSSYEQYF
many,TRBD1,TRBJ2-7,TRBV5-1,TGCGCCAGCAGCCTTAGACAGGGAGCAAACGAGCAGTACTTC,CASSLRQGANEQYF
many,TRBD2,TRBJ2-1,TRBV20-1,TGCAGTGCTAGAGATCCCAGGTCTAGCGGGTATAACTACAATGAGCAGTTCTTC,CSARDPRSSGYNYNEQFF
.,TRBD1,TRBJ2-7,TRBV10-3,TGTGCCATCAGTGAGGGGACAGTCATATCCTACGAGCAGTACTTC,CAISEGTVISYEQYF
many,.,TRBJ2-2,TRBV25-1,TGTGCCAGCAGTGATTCTGTGGAGCTGTTTTTT,CASSDSVELFF
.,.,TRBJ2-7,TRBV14,TGTGCCAGCAGCGACCCCATCTACGAGCAGTACTTC,CASSDPIYEQYF
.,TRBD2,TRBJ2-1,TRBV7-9,TGTGCCAGCAGCTTTGGGGCGGGAGGGCCGGCAAATGAGCAGTTCTTC,CASSFGAGGPANEQFF
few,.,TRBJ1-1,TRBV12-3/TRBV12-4,TGTGCCAGCAGGAATCTACAGGTCACTGAAGCTTTCTTT,CASRNLQVTEAFF
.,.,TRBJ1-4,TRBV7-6,TGTGCCAGCAGTGCACCGGGACGGAATGAAAAACTGTTTTTT,CASSAPGRNEKLFF
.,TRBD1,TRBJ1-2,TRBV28,TGTGCCAGCAGTTTATCAGGTTGGCGGGACAGGGCGGGCTATGGCTACACCTTC,CASSLSGWRDRAGYGYTF
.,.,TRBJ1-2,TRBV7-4,TGTGCCAGCAGCGAAGGGGAAATTTGCGGCTACACCTTC,CASSEGEICGYTF
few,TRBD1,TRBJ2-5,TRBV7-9,TGTGCCAGCAGCCCACAACGAAACCATTACAGGGGAGAGACCCAGTACTTC,CASSPQRNHYRGETQYF
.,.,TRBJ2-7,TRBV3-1,TGTGCCAGCAGCCAAAAGGTCGAGCAGTACTTC,CASSQKVEQYF
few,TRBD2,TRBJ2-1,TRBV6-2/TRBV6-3,TGTGCCAGCAGGCGACTAGCGGGAGTCCGTGAGCAGTTCTTC,CASRRLAGVREQFF
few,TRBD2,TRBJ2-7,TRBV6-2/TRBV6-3,TGTGCCAGCAGTTACTATTTGACTAGCGGGAGGAACTACGAGCAGTACTTC,CASSYYLTSGRNYEQYF
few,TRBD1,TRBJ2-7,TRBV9,TGTGCCAGCAGCGCTTCGACAGGGCCCTACGAGCAGTACTTC,CASSASTGPYEQYF
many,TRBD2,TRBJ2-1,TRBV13,TGTGCCAGCAGCTTAGGGGCTAGCGGCTACAATGAGCAGTTCTTC,CASSLGASGYNEQFF
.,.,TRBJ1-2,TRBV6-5,TGTGCCAGCAGTTTTCCGGGATACGAGGGCTACACCTTC,CASSFPGYEGYTF
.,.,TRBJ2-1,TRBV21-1,TGTGCCAGCACCTTGGGGAGGGACGCAGTCTACAATGAGCAGTTCTTC,CASTLGRDAVYNEQFF
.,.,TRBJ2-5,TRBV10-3,TGTGCCATCAGTGAGGGGACGGAAGAGACCCAGTACTTC,CAISEGTEETQYF
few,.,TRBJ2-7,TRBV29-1,TGCAGCGTGGACGATGGATACGAGCAGTACTTC,CSVDDGYEQYF
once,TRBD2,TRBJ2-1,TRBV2,TGTGCCAGCGACGGACTAGCCCCCTACAATGAGCAGTTCTTC,CASDGLAPYNEQFF
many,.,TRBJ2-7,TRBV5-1,TGCGCCAGCAGCTTGGCGGGGACGCCCCGATCCTACGAGCAGTACTTC,CASSLAGTPRSYEQYF
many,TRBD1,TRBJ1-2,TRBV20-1,TGCAGTGCTAGGCCGAACAGGGGCGACTATGGCTACACCTTC,CSARPNRGDYGYTF